These 20 T cell receptor beta chains share one sample of origin, sequenced in a study of T cells in Graves' hyperthyroidism and ophthalmopathy. Amplified TCR beta CDR3 regions derived from RNA transcripts. With the HTBI primer set, the TCR CDR3 went through a first round of RT-PCR. MiXCR, applied by TCRdb to the multiplex PCR reads, yields one record per CDR3 protein. The sample has under 300,000 distinct CDR3 sequences, roughly an eighth seen once. Sequences were obtained from blood. These receptors all stem from a woman between 35 and 50 years old with Graves' hyperthyroidism.

This clonotype came up once. This chain joins TRBV20-1 and TRBJ1-1; 7 nucleotides line up with TRBD1. CDR3 length: 16 amino acids. The germline CDR1 and CDR2 sequences are DFQATT and SNEGSKA (reference sequence). V was clipped by 0 bases and J by 1 base; unmatched bases: 8. CDR3 protein: CSARDSGGTANTEAFF. In nucleotides, the CDR3 is TGCAGTGCTAGAGATTCAGGGGGGACCGCGAACACTGAAGCTTTCTTT.

Only a few counts were recorded for this clonotype. V is TRBV4-2 and J is TRBJ1-2; 9 positions agree with TRBD1. From germline, CDR1 is LGHNA and CDR2 YNFKEQ. The CDR3 is 18 residues long. V was pared by 3 bases and J by 4 bases, with 15 bases of the junction left unmatched. CDR3 sequence reads: CASSHAGTGTYSPYGYTF. The CDR3 region has the DNA TGTGCCAGCAGCCATGCCGGGACAGGGACTTACTCCCCCTATGGCTACACCTTC.

This clonotype appeared many times. This chain connects TRBV20-1 to TRBJ2-2; 11 nucleotides line up with TRBD1. J gave up 7 bases and V 1 base, and 5 bases lay outside the gene matches. The CDR3 length is 15 residues. CDR1 and CDR2 (germline): DFQATT, SNEGSKA (reference sequence). In DNA, the CDR3 is TGCAGTGCTAGAGGGGGACAGGGGGAGGGCGGGGAGCTGTTTTTT. Translation gives CSARGGQGEGGELFF.

Details on this clonotype: This may be a read error, as it is one base from a much larger clone. The genes are TRBV2 and TRBJ1-5; 9 bases line up with TRBD1. The CDR3 extends over 14 amino acids. From germline, CDR1 is SNHLY and CDR2 FYNNEI. CDR3 sequence reads: CVSRGDREGQPQHF. CDR3 DNA: TGTGTCAGCAGGGGGGACAGGGAGGGTCAGCCCCAGCATTTT.

The table lists this clonotype with many counts. The chain uses TRBV2 and TRBJ1-4; D unresolved. The V and J ends lost 3 bases and 3 bases respectively, with 8 bases between them. Germline CDR1 SNHLY, CDR2 FYNNEI. This CDR3 comprises 14 residues. Here the CDR3 reads CASSDSLANEKLFF. The CDR3 bases are TGTGCCAGCAGTGACAGCCTCGCTAATGAAAAACTGTTTTTT.

The gene calls are TRBV28 and TRBJ2-3; 13 positions agree with TRBD2. After removal of 7 bases from V and 3 bases from J, the junction contained 7 bases not matched to a gene. CDR1 MDHEN and CDR2 SYDVKM come from the germline V gene. This CDR3 is built from 16 residues. DNA of the CDR3: TGTGCCAGCATTAAACCGGGACTAGCGGGGACAGATACGCAGTATTTT. Encoded protein: CASIKPGLAGTDTQYF.

The chain carries TRBV2 and TRBJ1-2, with 7 bases aligning to TRBD1. Germline-derived CDR1 and CDR2 are SNHLY and FYNNEI. V shed 6 bases and J 1 base; nucleotides not matched to a gene: 2. The CDR3 has 13 amino acids. The CDR3, as DNA: TGTGCCAGCAGACAGGGGATTAACTATGGCTACACCTTC. Translation gives CASRQGINYGYTF.

This clonotype was recorded many times. The chain joins TRBV28 to TRBJ2-3, with 10 bases fitting TRBD2. J gave up 10 bases and V 7 bases, and 11 bases lay outside the gene matches. Germline CDR1 reads MDHEN; CDR2 reads SYDVKM. CDR3 length: 14 residues. Written as DNA, the CDR3 is TGTGCCAGCACTAAGCGGGGGGGGGCAGGATCGCAGTATTTT. This encodes CASTKRGGAGSQYF.

The chain recombines TRBV30 with TRBJ2-7; the D call may be TRBD1 or TRBD2 (6 bases each). The V gene lost 8 bases and the J gene lost 3 bases, with 17 bases spanning the gap. The CDR3 runs 13 residues. From germline, CDR1 is GTSNPN and CDR2 SVGIG (reference sequence). The CDR3 DNA follows: TGTGCCATTGGAGGGACACACCTCTACGAGCAGTACTTC. It codes for CAIGGTHLYEQYF. Based on the CDR3 plus reference TRBV30 and TRBJ2-7, the full variable domain is SQTIHQWPATLVQPVGSPLSLECTVEGTSNPNLYWYRQAAGRGLQLLFYSVGIGQISSEVPQNLSASRPQDRQFILSSKKLLLSDSGFYLCAIGGTHLYEQYFGPGTRLTVT.

This clonotype was found many times. This chain links TRBV2 with TRBJ2-7, with a possible D match to TRBD1 (6 bases). V was clipped by 7 bases and J by 0 bases, with 13 bases between them. The CDR3 length is 14 residues. Looked up from germline, CDR1 is SNHLY and CDR2 is FYNNEI. CDR3 nucleotide sequence: TGTGCCAGCACAACAGGGTTACTCTCCTACGAGCAGTACTTC. Translated, it gives CASTTGLLSYEQYF.

This clonotype came up many times. The genes are TRBV20-1 and TRBJ2-1; 7 bases map to TRBD2. The V segment lost 5 bases and the J segment 4 bases; nucleotides outside the gene matches: 11. The CDR3 is made up of 15 amino acids. Germline lookup yields CDR1 DFQATT and CDR2 SNEGSKA (reference sequence). The CDR3 bases are TGCAGTGCTCTTGGGGGGGAGGGCCTTTACAATGAGCAGTTCTTC. Translating it yields CSALGGEGLYNEQFF.

The rearrangement links TRBV18 to TRBJ2-7; possibly TRBD1 for D (6 bases). The CDR3 contains 14 residues. CDR1 is KGHSH and CDR2 is LQKENI in the germline V gene. Deletions cut 3 bases from V and 3 bases from J, with 12 bases between. CDR3 amino acids: CASSPRQENYEQYF. CDR3 bases: TGTGCCAGCTCACCTCGACAGGAGAACTACGAGCAGTACTTC.

This clonotype has at least ten counts. The chain employs TRBV2 and TRBJ1-2; tentatively, D is TRBD1 (6 bases). The CDR3 contains 13 residues. Per germline, CDR1 SNHLY and CDR2 FYNNEI. Trimming cost V 7 bases and J 4 bases, with 13 bases left between them. The CDR3 DNA reads as TGTGCCAGCAAACAGGGTATCGGCTATGGCTACACCTTC. It specifies CASKQGIGYGYTF.

This clonotype was counted ten times or more. This chain uses TRBV2 with TRBJ1-1; D perhaps matches TRBD1 (6 bases). In germline, CDR1 is SNHLY, CDR2 FYNNEI. V was clipped by 3 bases and J by 11 bases, with 10 bases between them. This CDR3 contains 11 residues. CDR3 sequence (DNA): TGTGCCAGCAGTGATGGCCAGGGGGCTTTCTTT. Its translation is CASSDGQGAFF.

This clonotype was seen many times. V is TRBV15 and J is TRBJ1-2; tentative D call: TRBD1 (5 bases). Trimming removed 0 bases at V and 8 bases at J, with 22 bases between. This CDR3 is 17 amino acids long. The germline V gene has CDR1 LNHNV and CDR2 YYDKDF (reference sequence). The CDR3 DNA sequence: TGTGCCACCAGCAGAGACTCTACGGGGCCGGGTGCGGGAGGCTACACCTTC. Translated: CATSRDSTGPGAGGYTF.

This clonotype was found a few times. The chain joins TRBV20-1 to TRBJ1-3; 8 bases map to TRBD1. The CDR3 spans 13 residues. J lost 4 bases, V lost 2 bases, and 1 base had no gene match. Germline values: CDR1 DFQATT, CDR2 SNEGSKA (reference sequence). The CDR3 nucleotides are TGCAGTGCTAGATGGACAGGGGGAAACACCATATATTTT. Translated, it gives CSARWTGGNTIYF.

This clonotype showed up many times. V is TRBV3-1 and J is TRBJ2-3, with no clear D. The CDR3 is made up of 13 amino acids. The ends were cut back, 2 bases at V and 2 bases at J, with 5 bases in the middle. The germline CDR1 and CDR2 sequences are LGHDT and YNNKEL (reference sequence). The CDR3 loop reads CASSQIFTDTQYF. The CDR3 DNA reads TGTGCCAGCAGCCAAATCTTCACAGATACGCAGTATTTT.

The chain joins TRBV4-1 to TRBJ1-1; 9 nucleotides match TRBD1. Germline CDR1 and CDR2: MGHRA and YSYEKL. Trimming at V came to 5 bases and at J to 1 base, leaving 5 bases not matched to a gene. CDR3 length: 15 residues. CDR3 DNA sequence: TGCGCCAGCAGCAACCCGGACAGGGGGAACACTGAAGCTTTCTTT. Protein sequence: CASSNPDRGNTEAFF.

This chain uses TRBV28 with TRBJ2-1; D unclear. This CDR3 comprises 14 residues. Germline loops: CDR1 MDHEN, CDR2 SYDVKM. The V end lost 8 bases, the J end lost 2 bases, and 13 bases lay between the germline ends. CDR3 loop: CASWRMGTYNEQFF. The CDR3 DNA follows: TGTGCCAGCTGGCGTATGGGTACCTACAATGAGCAGTTCTTC.

This clonotype was seen repeatedly, ten times or more. The chain combines TRBV20-1 with TRBJ2-7; D might be TRBD2 (6 bases). With 0 bases removed from V and 0 bases from J, the gap between germline ends came to 9 bases. The length of the CDR3 is 14 residues. Germline assignment: CDR1 DFQATT and CDR2 SNEGSKA (reference sequence). The CDR3 sequence: CSAREVAVSYEQYF. The DNA for the CDR3 is TGCAGTGCTAGAGAGGTAGCGGTCTCCTACGAGCAGTACTTC.